This T cell receptor (beta chain) is from a study of blood T cell repertoires in COVID-19. In the study overall: There were acute and convalescent COVID-19 samples, and they came from the United States, Italy and Spain.

The data were produced by immunoSEQ multiplex PCR, yet TCRdb's version contains in-frame clones alone and is incomplete. Of about 130,000 clones listed, about 80% are singletons. The CDR3 consists of 14 residues. The germline V gene encodes CDR1 SGHAT and CDR2 FQNNGV. V shed 5 bases and J 0 bases; nucleotides not matched to a gene: 3. The TCR was taken from a woman aged 55 to 70 with acute or convalescent COVID-19. The chain couples TRBV11-2 to TRBJ1-1; 7 bases fit TRBD1. Input material: peripheral blood. The CDR3 protein is CASSAQGVNTEAFF. DNA for the CDR3: TGTGCCAGCAGCGCCCAGGGGGTGAACACTGAAGCTTTCTTT.